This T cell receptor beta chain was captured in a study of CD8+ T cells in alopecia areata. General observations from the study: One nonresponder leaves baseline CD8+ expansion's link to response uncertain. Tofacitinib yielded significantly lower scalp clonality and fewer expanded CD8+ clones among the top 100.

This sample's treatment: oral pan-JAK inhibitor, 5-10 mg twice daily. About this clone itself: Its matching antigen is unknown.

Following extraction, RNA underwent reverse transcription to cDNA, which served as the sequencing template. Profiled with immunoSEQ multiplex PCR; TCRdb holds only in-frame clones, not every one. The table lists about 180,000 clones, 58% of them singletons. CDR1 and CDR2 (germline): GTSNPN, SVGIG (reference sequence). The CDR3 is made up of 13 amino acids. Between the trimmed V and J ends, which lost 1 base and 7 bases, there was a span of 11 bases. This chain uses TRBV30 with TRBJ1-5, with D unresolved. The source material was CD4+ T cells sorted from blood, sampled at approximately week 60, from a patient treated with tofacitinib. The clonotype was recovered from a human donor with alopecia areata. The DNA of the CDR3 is TGTGCCTGGAGTGGGGGAAGGGAGCAGCCCCAGCATTTT. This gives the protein CAWSGGREQPQHF.